The rows below give T cell receptor beta chains drawn from one sample of a study of OX40 agonist ivuxolimab in advanced cancers. Profiling relied on immunoSEQ multiplex PCR, and the TCRdb table lists in-frame clones only, not all of them. The data show tens of thousands of clones, over 80% seen once. The sample was CD4+ or CD8+ T cells sorted from blood, taken in a trial of the OX40 agonist ivuxolimab. The receptors were gathered from an adult with an advanced solid tumor such as melanoma, head and neck, liver or kidney cancer. Each CDR3 is given with its conserved first and last residue. A D gene is named only where the DNA matches it firmly. Some rows have no size entry. The others give once, few or many, or a class for an expanded clone.

>TRBV6-6|NA|TRBJ2-5|NA
CASSYSRWETQYF
TGTGCCAGCAGTTACTCGAGGTGGGAGACCCAGTACTTC
>TRBV5-4|NA|TRBJ1-5|NA
CASSSGGGSNQPQHF
TGTGCCAGCAGCTCTGGCGGGGGGAGCAATCAGCCCCAGCATTTT
>TRBV2|once|TRBJ1-2|TRBD1
CASRAGGIYGYTF
TGTGCCAGCAGGGCAGGGGGGATCTATGGCTACACCTTC
>TRBV7-9|NA|TRBJ2-7|NA
CASSFVGYEQYF
TGTGCCAGCAGCTTTGTGGGGTACGAGCAGTACTTC
>TRBV4-2|once|TRBJ2-4|TRBD2
CASSQDKREGRHIQYF
TGTGCCAGCAGCCAAGATAAGCGGGAGGGGAGGCACATTCAGTACTTC
>TRBV5-6|NA|TRBJ1-1|TRBD1
CASSLGDRENTEAFF
TGTGCCAGCAGCTTGGGGGACAGGGAGAACACTGAAGCTTTCTTT
>TRBV18|NA|TRBJ1-2|TRBD1
CASSGGQGAGYTF
TGTGCCAGCTCAGGAGGACAGGGCGCTGGCTACACCTTC
>TRBV5-4|NA|TRBJ2-3|NA
CASSLYTDTQYF
TGTGCCAGCAGCTTATACACAGATACGCAGTATTTT
>TRBV6-5|once|TRBJ1-6|TRBD1
CASSYGTGFNSPLHF
TGTGCCAGCAGTTACGGGACAGGGTTCAATTCACCCCTCCACTTT
>TRBV18|NA|TRBJ2-7|TRBD1
CASSLRTGGLYEQYF
TGTGCCAGCTCACTCCGGACAGGGGGCCTCTACGAGCAGTACTTC
>TRBV2|NA|TRBJ1-1|NA
CASSEQEDTEAFF
TGTGCCAGCAGTGAACAGGAAGACACTGAAGCTTTCTTT
>TRBV7-9|NA|TRBJ1-4|NA
CASSLSLAPTNEKLFF
TGTGCCAGCAGCTTATCGTTGGCCCCAACTAATGAAAAACTGTTTTTT
>TRBV7-3|NA|TRBJ2-1|NA
CASSPRAGSNNEQFF
TGTGCCAGCAGCCCCCGGGCAGGGAGCAACAATGAGCAGTTCTTC
>TRBV4-2|NA|TRBJ1-2|NA
CASSQDLRDPPNYGYTF
TGTGCCAGCAGCCAAGATCTACGGGACCCCCCTAACTATGGCTACACCTTC
>TRBV4-3|NA|TRBJ2-5|TRBD2
CASSQDLPSGVLRPQETQYF
TGCGCCAGCAGCCAAGATCTGCCTAGCGGGGTTCTCCGCCCCCAAGAGACCCAGTACTTC
>TRBV2|NA|TRBJ2-1|NA
CASSLRESRYNEQFF
TGTGCCAGCAGCCTACGGGAGAGCCGCTACAATGAGCAGTTCTTC
>TRBV7-8|NA|TRBJ2-7|NA
CASSFISYEQYF
TGTGCCAGCAGCTTCATCTCCTACGAGCAGTACTTC
>TRBV4-2|NA|TRBJ1-2|NA
CASSQDLRAGGYTF
TGTGCCAGCAGCCAAGATTTGAGGGCTGGGGGCTACACCTTC
>TRBV7-2|NA|TRBJ2-5|TRBD2
CASSPFPRGQETQYF
TGTGCCAGCAGCCCGTTTCCGCGGGGGCAAGAGACCCAGTACTTC
>TRBV18|NA|TRBJ2-2|TRBD2
CASSPATSGDTGELFF
TGTGCCAGCTCACCGGCAACTAGCGGGGACACCGGGGAGCTGTTTTTT
>TRBV5-6|once|TRBJ2-3|TRBD2
CASSFELAATDTQYF
TGTGCCAGCAGCTTCGAACTAGCGGCCACAGATACGCAGTATTTT
>TRBV2|NA|TRBJ1-3|NA
CASRGPAGNTIYF
TGTGCCAGCAGGGGGCCGGCTGGAAACACCATATATTTT
>TRBV27|NA|TRBJ1-5|NA
CASTIDTYNQPQHF
TGTGCCAGCACTATCGACACGTACAATCAGCCCCAGCATTTT
>TRBV30|once|TRBJ2-1|NA
CAWSPDRVSYNEQFF
TGTGCCTGGAGCCCGGACAGAGTCTCCTACAATGAGCAGTTCTTC
>TRBV28|once|TRBJ2-2|NA
CASSFVGELFF
TGTGCCAGCAGTTTCGTGGGGGAGCTGTTTTTT
>TRBV19|NA|TRBJ2-2|TRBD1
CASSIRGTGANTGELFF
TGTGCCAGTAGTATACGGGGCACAGGGGCTAACACCGGGGAGCTGTTTTTT
>TRBV5-8|NA|TRBJ2-1|TRBD1
CASSSGTGNNEQFF
TGTGCCAGCAGCTCCGGGACAGGGAACAATGAGCAGTTCTTC
>TRBV11-2|once|TRBJ1-2|TRBD1
CASSLGTGAYGYTF
TGTGCCAGCAGCTTAGGGACAGGTGCCTATGGCTACACCTTC
>TRBV7-2|NA|TRBJ1-6|NA
CASSLSSGVNSPLHF
TGTGCCAGCAGCTTATCTTCAGGTGTTAATTCACCCCTCCACTTT
>TRBV18|NA|TRBJ1-2|NA
CASSPYERAIEGYTF
TGTGCCAGCTCACCTTACGAACGGGCGATAGAGGGCTACACCTTC
>TRBV2|NA|TRBJ1-3|NA
CASSEFRASGNTIYF
TGTGCCAGCAGTGAATTCCGGGCCTCTGGAAACACCATATATTTT
>TRBV2|NA|TRBJ2-3|NA
CASSLGPISITDTQYF
TGTGCCAGCAGCCTCGGGCCTATCTCTATCACAGATACGCAGTATTTT
>TRBV19|NA|TRBJ2-1|NA
CASRRDFSSYNEQFF
TGTGCCAGTAGGCGGGACTTTAGCTCCTACAATGAGCAGTTCTTC
>TRBV7-2|NA|TRBJ2-2|TRBD1
CASRPQGYDTGELFF
TGTGCCAGCCGCCCACAGGGGTATGACACCGGGGAGCTGTTTTTT
>TRBV2|NA|TRBJ2-2|TRBD2
CASSEMAGGTEGELFF
TGTGCCAGCAGTGAAATGGCGGGAGGCACGGAAGGGGAGCTGTTTTTT
>TRBV7-9|NA|TRBJ2-7|TRBD2
CASSPKWGLAGDRGEQYF
TGTGCCAGCAGCCCTAAATGGGGACTAGCGGGGGACCGTGGGGAGCAGTACTTC
>TRBV5-4|NA|TRBJ2-3|NA
CASSLQGADTQYF
TGTGCCAGCAGCTTACAAGGGGCAGATACGCAGTATTTT
>TRBV10-3|NA|TRBJ2-1|NA
CAISRDTYNEQFF
TGTGCCATCAGCCGGGACACCTACAATGAGCAGTTCTTC
>TRBV28|few|TRBJ2-7|NA
CASSQPQGYEQYF
TGTGCCAGCAGTCAGCCTCAGGGGTACGAGCAGTACTTC
>TRBV19|NA|TRBJ2-3|NA
CASASQRTDTQYF
TGTGCCAGTGCGTCGCAGCGAACAGATACGCAGTATTTT
>TRBV7-9|NA|TRBJ2-3|NA
CASSLDAAAGRSSDTQYF
TGTGCCAGCAGCTTAGACGCGGCGGCAGGGAGATCGTCAGATACGCAGTATTTT
>TRBV5-4|NA|TRBJ2-3|TRBD2
CASSRGLAGEGDTQYF
TGTGCCAGCAGCCGGGGCCTAGCGGGAGAAGGGGATACGCAGTATTTT
>TRBV5-8|NA|TRBJ1-5|NA
CASSPGQSNQPQHF
TGTGCCAGCAGCCCAGGACAGAGCAATCAGCCCCAGCATTTT
>TRBV19|NA|TRBJ1-4|TRBD1
CASSRTGVGEKLFF
TGTGCCAGTAGCCGAACAGGGGTGGGTGAAAAACTGTTTTTT
>TRBV19|NA|TRBJ2-5|TRBD2
CASSILAGQETQYF
TGTGCCAGTAGTATCCTAGCGGGGCAAGAGACCCAGTACTTC
>TRBV28|NA|TRBJ2-3|TRBD2
CASSTGLAGLEDTQYF
TGTGCCAGCAGTACCGGACTAGCGGGGCTTGAGGATACGCAGTATTTT
>TRBV18|once|TRBJ2-5|TRBD1
CASSLGTGAEETQYF
TGTGCCAGCTCACTCGGGACAGGGGCCGAAGAGACCCAGTACTTC
>TRBV9|NA|TRBJ2-2|NA
CASSVGLTNTGELFF
TGTGCCAGCAGCGTAGGTTTGACGAACACCGGGGAGCTGTTTTTT